This T cell receptor (beta chain) stems from a study of blood T cell repertoires in COVID-19. Study-wide background: Samples of COVID-19 (acute and convalescent) were obtained from the United States, Italy and Spain. T cells, B-cell-depleted T cells, or PBMCs provided the cDNA or gDNA that served as material.

Germline V gene data show CDR1 as SNHLY and CDR2 as FYNNEI. V trimming: 8 bases; J trimming: 6 bases; junction bases outside the gene matches: 7. This CDR3 comprises 13 residues. Per the original methods: It was from reference gene primer amplification that nucleated cell counts were estimated. Sequenced by immunoSEQ multiplex PCR; TCRdb stores in-frame clones only, minus some. That table furnishes V, J and clone size, whereas the DNA furnished D and trimming. The sample includes some 120,000 clones, approximately 90% of them seen just once. The J gene is TRBJ1-5, the V gene TRBV2, with 7 bases lining up with TRBD1. The clonotype originates from a human donor with active COVID-19. The donor label of this sample is uncertain. Sequences were obtained from peripheral blood. The chain's CDR3 is CASRQGMVQPQHF. The CDR3 nucleotides are TGTGCCAGCCGACAGGGCATGGTTCAGCCCCAGCATTTT.